In its sample, the clone carrying this T cell receptor (beta chain) was seen a few times. The CDR3 length is 17 residues. The germline V gene encodes CDR1 SGHTA and CDR2 FQGNSA. The junction had 9 bases not matched to a gene; V was cut back by 5 bases and J by 5 bases. This sample was included in a study of T-cell memory formation after mild COVID-19. TCRdb processed the 5' RACE reads anew with MiXCR; each CDR3 protein has one entry. The repertoire includes 350,000 to 450,000 distinct CDR3 sequences, 28% of them detected once, and 13% sits in the top ten. The sequence came from an adult woman who had mild COVID-19 (a few samples of this study predate the infection). Cell type and time point are not known. Sequenced material: PBMCs or a T cell subset sorted from them (not recorded which). The rearrangement links TRBV7-2 to TRBJ2-5; 15 positions agree with TRBD2. In nucleotides, the CDR3 is TGTGCCAGCAGCCCCGTCGGACTAGCGGGGGGGTGGGAGACCCAGTACTTC. Amino acids: CASSPVGLAGGWETQYF.